The rows below give T cell receptor beta chains drawn from one sample of a study of naive and memory T cell subsets. TCRdb recomputed calls from the UMI-ligation and nested PCR reads with MiXCR, one row per CDR3 protein. Among 70,000 to 95,000 distinct CDR3 sequences listed, roughly 7% were seen once. The sample taken for sequencing was central memory CD4+ T cells from blood. The receptor set was obtained from a human donor in good health. Each CDR3 is given without its conserved first and last residue. A row's size may be missing; if present it is once, few, many or a size class.

>TRBV30|few|TRBJ2-2
AWSVLPTNTGELF
>TRBV15|NA|TRBJ1-1
ATSARISTDTEAF
>TRBV3-1|few|TRBJ2-1
ASRGTSGSVQF
>TRBV27|few|TRBJ1-6
ASSLSTRNSPLH
>TRBV7-9|many|TRBJ1-2
ASSLKSDYGYT
>TRBV7-9|few|TRBJ2-3
ASSYSGFTDTQY
>TRBV7-3|once|TRBJ2-3
ASSLMGKRARTPNTQY
>TRBV12-3/TRBV12-4|NA|TRBJ2-1
ASSFPGGSEQF
>TRBV6-2/TRBV6-3|few|TRBJ1-1
ASSQYKGTEAF
>TRBV12-5|NA|TRBJ2-7
ASGLVRGPSYEQY
>TRBV6-2/TRBV6-3|many|TRBJ2-5
ASSYSSQGSETQY
>TRBV20-1|many|TRBJ1-4
SASHRGKPEKLF
>TRBV20-1|many|TRBJ1-1
SARLPGRPLNTEAF
>TRBV30|many|TRBJ1-1
AWGDRGYTEAF
>TRBV29-1|few|TRBJ2-5
SVVLKTQY
>TRBV4-3|few|TRBJ1-4
ASSYSSGGAGEKLF